This TCR beta chain comes out of a study of blood T cells in healthy people across ages. This clonotype was recorded a few times. What it binds is not known. General observations from the study: Roughly linearly, TCR beta diversity per million T cells fell as age increased. It was found that TCR beta diversity correlated strongly with the percentage of naive T cells.

The CDR3 consists of 16 residues. Germline assignment: CDR1 SGDLS and CDR2 YYNGEE. V was pared by 0 bases and J by 7 bases, with 20 bases between. The use of a sample-barcoded 5' primer and a J-beta primer mix characterized a second PCR of about 7 to 12 cycles. Every sample produced at least 2.5 million CDR3-containing paired-end reads. One entry per CDR3 protein results from TCRdb running MiXCR on the 5' RACE reads. Of approximately 730,000 distinct CDR3 sequences listed, around 46% are singletons. Sequences were obtained from blood. The rearrangement links TRBV9 to TRBJ2-7, with D unresolved. This sequence was found in a woman in her fifties or sixties in good health. The CDR3: CASSVAPTGVLGEQYF. CDR3 DNA: TGTGCCAGCAGCGTAGCTCCAACGGGTGTGCTTGGGGAGCAGTACTTC.